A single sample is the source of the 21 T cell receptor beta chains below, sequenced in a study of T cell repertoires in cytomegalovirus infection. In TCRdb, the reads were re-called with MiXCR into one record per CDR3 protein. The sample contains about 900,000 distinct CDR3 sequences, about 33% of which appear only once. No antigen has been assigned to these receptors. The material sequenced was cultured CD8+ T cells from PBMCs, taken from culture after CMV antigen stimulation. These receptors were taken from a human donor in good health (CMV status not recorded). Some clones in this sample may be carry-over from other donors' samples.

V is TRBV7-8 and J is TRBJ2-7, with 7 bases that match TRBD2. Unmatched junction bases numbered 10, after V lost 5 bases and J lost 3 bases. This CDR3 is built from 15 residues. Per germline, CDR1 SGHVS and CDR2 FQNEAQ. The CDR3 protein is CASSPGRGRSYEQYV. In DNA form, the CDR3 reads TGTGCCAGCAGCCCAGGGAGGGGCAGGAGCTACGAGCAGTACGTC.

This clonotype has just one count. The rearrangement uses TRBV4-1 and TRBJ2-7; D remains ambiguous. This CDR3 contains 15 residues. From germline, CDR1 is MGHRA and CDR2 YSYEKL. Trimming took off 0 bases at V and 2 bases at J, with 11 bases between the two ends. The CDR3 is CASSQETAWTYEQYV. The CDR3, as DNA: TGCGCCAGCAGCCAAGAGACGGCTTGGACCTACGAGCAGTACGTC.

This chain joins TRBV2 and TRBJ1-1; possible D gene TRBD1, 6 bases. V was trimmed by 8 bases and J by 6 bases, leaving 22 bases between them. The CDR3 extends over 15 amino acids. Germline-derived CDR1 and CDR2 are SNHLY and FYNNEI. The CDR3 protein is CASFPFRGVNAEAFF. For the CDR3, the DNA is TGTGCCAGCTTTCCTTTCAGGGGTGTTAACGCTGAAGCTTTCTTT.

The CDR3 DNA reads TGTGCCAGCAATACACGACAGGCAACTAGCGGGGGGGCCGTGAGCAATGAGCAGTTCTTC. As protein: CASNTRQATSGGAVSNEQFF. The genes are TRBV27 and TRBJ2-1; 13 positions match TRBD2. V was pared by 7 bases and J by 6 bases, with 21 bases of the junction left unmatched. The germline V gene encodes CDR1 MNHEY and CDR2 SMNVEV (reference sequence). The CDR3 extends over 20 amino acids.

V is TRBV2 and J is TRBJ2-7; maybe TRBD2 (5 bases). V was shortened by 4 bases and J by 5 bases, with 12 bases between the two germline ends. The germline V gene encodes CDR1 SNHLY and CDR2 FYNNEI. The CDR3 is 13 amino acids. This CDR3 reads CASSGGVRDEQYF. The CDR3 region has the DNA TGTGCCAGCAGTGGGGGAGTAAGGGACGAGCAGTACTTC.

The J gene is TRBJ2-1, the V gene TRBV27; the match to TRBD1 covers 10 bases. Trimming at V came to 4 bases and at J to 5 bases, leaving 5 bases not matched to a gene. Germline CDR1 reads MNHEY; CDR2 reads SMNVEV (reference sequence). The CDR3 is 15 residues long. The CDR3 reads CASSWDRGTNNEQFF. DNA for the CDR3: TGTGCCAGCAGTTGGGACAGGGGAACCAACAATGAGCAGTTCTTC.

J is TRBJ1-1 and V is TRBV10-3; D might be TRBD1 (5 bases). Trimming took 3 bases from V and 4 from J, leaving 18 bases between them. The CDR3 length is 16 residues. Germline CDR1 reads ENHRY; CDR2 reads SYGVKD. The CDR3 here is CAISDPLEKGITEAFF. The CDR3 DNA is TGTGCCATCAGTGACCCATTGGAAAAGGGGATCACTGAAGCTTTCTTT.

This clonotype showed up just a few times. The CDR3 DNA reads TGTGCCAGCAGTGACCCGCGGGAGGAGCAGTACGTC. Amino acids: CASSDPREEQYV. The chain recombines TRBV6-1 with TRBJ2-7; 7 bases are a match to TRBD2. Germline trimming cut 3 bases from V and 7 bases from J; bases unmatched to any gene: 3. This CDR3 is 12 amino acids long. Per the germline V gene, CDR1 is MNHNS and CDR2 is SASEGT.

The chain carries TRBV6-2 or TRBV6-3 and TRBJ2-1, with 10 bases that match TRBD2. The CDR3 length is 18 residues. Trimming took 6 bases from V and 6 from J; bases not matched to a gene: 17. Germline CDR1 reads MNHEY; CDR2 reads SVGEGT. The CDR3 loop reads CASRDTGLAGAAFNEQFF. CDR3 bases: TGTGCCAGCAGGGACACGGGCCTAGCGGGGGCCGCCTTCAATGAGCAGTTCTTC.

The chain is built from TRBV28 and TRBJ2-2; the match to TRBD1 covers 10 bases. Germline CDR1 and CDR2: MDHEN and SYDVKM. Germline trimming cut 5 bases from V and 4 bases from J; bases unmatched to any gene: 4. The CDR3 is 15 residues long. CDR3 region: CASSDRGRGTGELFF. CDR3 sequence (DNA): TGTGCCAGCAGTGACAGGGGGCGCGGCACCGGGGAGCTGTTTTTT.

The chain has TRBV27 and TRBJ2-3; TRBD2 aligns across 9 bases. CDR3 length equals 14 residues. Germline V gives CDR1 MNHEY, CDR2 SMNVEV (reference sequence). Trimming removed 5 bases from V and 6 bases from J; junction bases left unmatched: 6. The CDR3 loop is CASSPGLAWDTQYF. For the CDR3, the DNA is TGTGCCAGCAGTCCCGGACTAGCGTGGGATACGCAGTATTTT.

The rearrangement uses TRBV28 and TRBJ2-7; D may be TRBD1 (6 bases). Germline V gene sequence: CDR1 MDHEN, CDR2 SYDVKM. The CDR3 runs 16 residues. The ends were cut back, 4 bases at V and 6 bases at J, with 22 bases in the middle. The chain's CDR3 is CASSSSAGVLRGEQYV. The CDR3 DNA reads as TGTGCCAGCAGTTCCTCCGCAGGGGTTCTCCGGGGCGAGCAGTACGTC.

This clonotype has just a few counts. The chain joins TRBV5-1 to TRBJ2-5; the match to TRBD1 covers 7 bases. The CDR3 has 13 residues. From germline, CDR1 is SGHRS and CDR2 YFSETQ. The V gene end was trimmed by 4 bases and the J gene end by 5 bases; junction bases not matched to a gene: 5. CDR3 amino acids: CASSTTGVETQYF. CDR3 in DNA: TGCGCCAGCAGCACCACAGGGGTGGAGACCCAGTACTTC.

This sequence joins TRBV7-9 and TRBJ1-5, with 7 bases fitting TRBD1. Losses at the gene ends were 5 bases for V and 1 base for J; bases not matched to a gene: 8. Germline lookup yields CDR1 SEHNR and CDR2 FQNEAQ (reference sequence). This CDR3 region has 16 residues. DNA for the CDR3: TGTGCCAGCAGCCTCACAGGGGCAAAAAGCAATCAGCCCCAGCATTTT. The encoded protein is CASSLTGAKSNQPQHF.

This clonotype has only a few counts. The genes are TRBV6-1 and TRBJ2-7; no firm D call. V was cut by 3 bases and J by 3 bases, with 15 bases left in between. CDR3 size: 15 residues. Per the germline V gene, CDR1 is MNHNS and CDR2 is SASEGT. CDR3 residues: CASSEWGNQIYEQYV. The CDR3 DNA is TGTGCCAGCAGTGAGTGGGGTAATCAGATCTACGAGCAGTACGTC.

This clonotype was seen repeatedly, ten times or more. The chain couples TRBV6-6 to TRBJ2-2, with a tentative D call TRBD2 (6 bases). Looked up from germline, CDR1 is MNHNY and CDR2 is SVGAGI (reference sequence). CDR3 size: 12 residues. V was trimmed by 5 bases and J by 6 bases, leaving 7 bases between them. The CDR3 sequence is CASSGLSGELFF. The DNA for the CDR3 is TGTGCCAGCAGTGGACTATCCGGGGAGCTGTTTTTT.

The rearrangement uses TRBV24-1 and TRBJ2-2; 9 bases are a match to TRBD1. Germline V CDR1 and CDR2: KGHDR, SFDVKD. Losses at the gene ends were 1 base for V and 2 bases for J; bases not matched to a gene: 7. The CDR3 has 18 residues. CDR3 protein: CATSDLRTGGHNTGELFF. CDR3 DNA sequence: TGTGCCACCAGTGATTTACGAACAGGGGGCCATAACACCGGGGAGCTGTTTTTT.

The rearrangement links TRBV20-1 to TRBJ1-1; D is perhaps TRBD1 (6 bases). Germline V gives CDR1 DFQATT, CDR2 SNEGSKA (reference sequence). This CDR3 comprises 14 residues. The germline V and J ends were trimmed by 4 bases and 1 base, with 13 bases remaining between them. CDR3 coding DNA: TGCAGTGCTAACAGGGCTCGGGGGAACACTGAAGCTTTCTTT. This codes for CSANRARGNTEAFF.

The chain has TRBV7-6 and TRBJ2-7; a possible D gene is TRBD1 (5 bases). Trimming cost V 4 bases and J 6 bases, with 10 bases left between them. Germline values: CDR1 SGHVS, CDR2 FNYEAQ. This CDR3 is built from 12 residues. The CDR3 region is CASSSGSLEQYV. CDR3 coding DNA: TGTGCCAGCAGCTCAGGGTCTCTCGAGCAGTACGTC.

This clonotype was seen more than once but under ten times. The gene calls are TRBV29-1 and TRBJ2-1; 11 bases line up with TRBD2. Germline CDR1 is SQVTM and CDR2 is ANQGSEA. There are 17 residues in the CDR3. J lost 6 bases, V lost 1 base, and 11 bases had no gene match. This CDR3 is CSVEAAIAGGQSNEQFF. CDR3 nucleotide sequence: TGCAGCGTTGAAGCAGCGATAGCGGGGGGGCAAAGCAATGAGCAGTTCTTC.

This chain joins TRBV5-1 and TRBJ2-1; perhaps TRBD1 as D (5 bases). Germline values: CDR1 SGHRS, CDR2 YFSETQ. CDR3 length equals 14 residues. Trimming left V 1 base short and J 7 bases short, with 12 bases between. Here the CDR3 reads CASSLPDKGNEQFF. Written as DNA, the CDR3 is TGCGCCAGCAGCTTGCCGGACAAGGGGAATGAGCAGTTCTTC.